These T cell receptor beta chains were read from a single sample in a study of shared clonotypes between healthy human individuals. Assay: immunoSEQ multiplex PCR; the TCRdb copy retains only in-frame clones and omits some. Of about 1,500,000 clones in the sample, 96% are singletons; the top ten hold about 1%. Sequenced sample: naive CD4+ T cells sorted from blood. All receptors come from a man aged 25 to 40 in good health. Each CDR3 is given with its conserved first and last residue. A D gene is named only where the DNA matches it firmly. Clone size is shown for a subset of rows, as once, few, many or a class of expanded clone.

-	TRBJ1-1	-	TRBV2	CASSEARVAGTEAFF	TGTGCCAGCAGTGAGGCTCGGGTTGCGGGAACTGAAGCTTTCTTT
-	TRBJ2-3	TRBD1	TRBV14	CASSQRDRAQDTQYF	TGTGCCAGCAGCCAACGTGACAGGGCGCAAGATACGCAGTATTTT
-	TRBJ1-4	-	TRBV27	CASSQTYTNEKLFF	TGTGCCAGCAGTCAAACATATACTAATGAAAAACTGTTTTTT
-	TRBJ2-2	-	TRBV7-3	CASSPSGGTGELFF	TGTGCCAGCAGCCCCAGTGGCGGCACCGGGGAGCTGTTTTTT
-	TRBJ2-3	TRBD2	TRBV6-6	CASNSGSTDTQYF	TGTGCCAGCAATAGCGGGAGCACAGATACGCAGTATTTT
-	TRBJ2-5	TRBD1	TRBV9	CASSEGQGQTQYF	TGTGCCAGCAGCGAGGGACAGGGTCAGACCCAGTACTTC
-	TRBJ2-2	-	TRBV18	CASSPAGPVTGELFF	TGTGCCAGCTCACCCGCAGGGCCGGTAACCGGGGAGCTGTTTTTT
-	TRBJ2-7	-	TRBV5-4	CASSFGGRGSEQYF	TGTGCCAGCAGCTTTGGAGGGAGGGGGAGCGAGCAGTACTTC
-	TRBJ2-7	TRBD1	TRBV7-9	CASSLGGPGGSYEQYF	TGTGCCAGCAGCTTAGGGGGGCCAGGGGGCTCCTACGAGCAGTACTTC
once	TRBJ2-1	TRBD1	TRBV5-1	CASSLRDRGFEQFF	TGCGCCAGCAGCCTCCGGGACAGGGGTTTTGAGCAGTTCTTC